This TCR beta chain was identified during a study of neurological immune-mediated disorders. The CDR3 has 14 amino acids. Trimming shortened V by 6 bases and J by 5 bases, and 14 bases separated the two germline ends. From the 5' RACE reads, TCRdb called clonotypes with MiXCR, one entry per CDR3 protein. The sample has some 60,000 distinct CDR3 sequences; less than 10% are singletons. The table lists this clonotype with many counts. Regarding time point: longitudinal time-point 2. The sequence was obtained from a man aged 25 to 45 in good health. The sequenced sample consisted of PBMCs. This sequence joins TRBV12-3 or TRBV12-4 and TRBJ1-5; D is unclear. The CDR3 bases are TGTGCCAGCAGCCCGCCCCCCGAAGATCAGCCCCAGCATTTT. Translation: CASSPPPEDQPQHF.